Given below is one T cell receptor beta chain in context. What it recognizes is unknown. These data originate in a study of vaccination effects on CD4 cells after COVID-19. The CDR3 totals 13 residues. In germline, CDR1 is SGHRS, CDR2 YFSETQ. V was trimmed by 4 bases and J by 8 bases, leaving 15 bases between them. Data came from immunoSEQ multiplex PCR; TCRdb stores just in-frame clones and leaves some out. The sample includes 55,000 to 80,000 clones, approximately 79% of them seen just once. Viral peptide pools were used in the ViraFEST assay to expand antigen-specific CD4+ T cells, and sequencing came afterward. Scientists isolated CD4+ T cells after a roughly 10-day culture period ended. The healthy vaccine recipients, who had no prior SARS-CoV-2 infection, showed negative nucleocapsid antibodies.

The sequencing used CD4+ T cells from PBMCs cultured with HCoV-OC43 spike peptides, collected before COVID-19 vaccination. Subset reported: HCoV-OC43 spike overlapping peptide pool stimulation. The origin of this receptor is a human donor who received a COVID-19 vaccine. The chain links TRBV5-1 to TRBJ2-5; tentatively, D is TRBD2 (7 bases). CDR3 nucleotide sequence: TGCGCCAGCAGCCTAAGGGGAGGGGGAACCCAGTACTTC. It translates to CASSLRGGGTQYF.